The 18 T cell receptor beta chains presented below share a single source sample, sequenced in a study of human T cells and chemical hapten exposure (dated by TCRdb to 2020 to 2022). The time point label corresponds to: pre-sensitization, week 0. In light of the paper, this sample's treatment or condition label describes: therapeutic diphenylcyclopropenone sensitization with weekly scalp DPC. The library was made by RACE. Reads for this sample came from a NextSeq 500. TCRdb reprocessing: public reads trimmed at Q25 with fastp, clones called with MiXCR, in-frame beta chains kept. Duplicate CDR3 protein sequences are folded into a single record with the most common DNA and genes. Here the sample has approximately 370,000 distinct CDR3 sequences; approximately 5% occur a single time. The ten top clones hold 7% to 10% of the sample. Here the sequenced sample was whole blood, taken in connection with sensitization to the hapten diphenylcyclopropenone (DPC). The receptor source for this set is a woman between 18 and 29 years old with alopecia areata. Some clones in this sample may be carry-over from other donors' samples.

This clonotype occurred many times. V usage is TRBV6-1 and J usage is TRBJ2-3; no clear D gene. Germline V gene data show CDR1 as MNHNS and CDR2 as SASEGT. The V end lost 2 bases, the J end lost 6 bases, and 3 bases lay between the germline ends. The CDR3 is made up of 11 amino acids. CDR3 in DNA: TGTGCCAGCAGTGAATATGATACGCAGTATTTT. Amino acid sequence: CASSEYDTQYF.

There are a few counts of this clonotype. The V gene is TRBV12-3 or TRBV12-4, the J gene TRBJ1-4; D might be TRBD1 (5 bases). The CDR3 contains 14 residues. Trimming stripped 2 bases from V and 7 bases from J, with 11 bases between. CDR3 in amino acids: CASSLSGRGEKLFF. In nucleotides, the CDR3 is TGTGCCAGCAGTTTATCGGGGCGAGGTGAAAAACTGTTTTTT.

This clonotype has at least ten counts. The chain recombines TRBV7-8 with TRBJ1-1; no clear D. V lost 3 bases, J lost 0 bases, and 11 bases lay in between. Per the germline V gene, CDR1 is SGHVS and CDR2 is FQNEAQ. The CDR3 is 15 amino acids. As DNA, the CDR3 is TGTGCCAGCAGCTTCACAGCAGCACTGAACACTGAAGCTTTCTTT. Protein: CASSFTAALNTEAFF.

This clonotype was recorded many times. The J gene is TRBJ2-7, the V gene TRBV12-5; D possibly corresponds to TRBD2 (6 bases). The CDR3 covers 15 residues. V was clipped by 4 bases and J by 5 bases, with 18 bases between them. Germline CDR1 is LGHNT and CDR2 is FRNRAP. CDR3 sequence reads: CASGSPLRGDHEQYF. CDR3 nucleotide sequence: TGTGCTAGTGGTTCCCCATTGCGGGGCGACCACGAGCAGTACTTC.

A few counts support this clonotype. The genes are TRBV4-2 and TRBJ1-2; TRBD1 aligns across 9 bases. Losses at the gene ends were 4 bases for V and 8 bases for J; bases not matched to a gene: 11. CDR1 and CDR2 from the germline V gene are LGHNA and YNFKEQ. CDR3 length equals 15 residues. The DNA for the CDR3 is TGTGCCAGCAGCCTACACAGGGGGCCCCTTTTGGGCTACACCTTC. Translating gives CASSLHRGPLLGYTF.

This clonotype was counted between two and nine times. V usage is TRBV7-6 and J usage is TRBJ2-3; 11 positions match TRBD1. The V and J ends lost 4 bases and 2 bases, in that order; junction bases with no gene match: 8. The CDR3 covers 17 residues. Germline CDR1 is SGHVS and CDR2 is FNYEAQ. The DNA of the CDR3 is TGTGCCAGCAGCTATATCGGGACAGGGGGATTCACAGATACGCAGTATTTT. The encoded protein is CASSYIGTGGFTDTQYF.

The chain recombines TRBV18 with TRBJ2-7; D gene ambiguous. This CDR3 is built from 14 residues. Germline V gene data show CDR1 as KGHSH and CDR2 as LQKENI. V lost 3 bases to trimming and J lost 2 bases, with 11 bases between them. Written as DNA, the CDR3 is TGTGCCAGCTCACCCGACACAAGAACCTACGAGCAGTACTTC. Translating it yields CASSPDTRTYEQYF.

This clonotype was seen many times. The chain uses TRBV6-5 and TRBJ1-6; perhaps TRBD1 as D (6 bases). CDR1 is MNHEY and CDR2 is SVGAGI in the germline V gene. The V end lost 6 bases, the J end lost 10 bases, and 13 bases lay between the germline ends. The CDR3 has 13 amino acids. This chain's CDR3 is CASRQGSPSPLHF. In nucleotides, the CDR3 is TGTGCCAGCAGACAGGGCTCGCCCTCACCCCTCCACTTT.

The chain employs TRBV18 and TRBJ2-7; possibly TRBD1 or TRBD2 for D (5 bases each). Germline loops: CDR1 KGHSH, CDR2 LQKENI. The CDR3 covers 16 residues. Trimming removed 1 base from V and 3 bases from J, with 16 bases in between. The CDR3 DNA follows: TGTGCCAGCTCACCACTAGAGGGGCAGAACAACTACGAGCAGTACTTC. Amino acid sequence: CASSPLEGQNNYEQYF.

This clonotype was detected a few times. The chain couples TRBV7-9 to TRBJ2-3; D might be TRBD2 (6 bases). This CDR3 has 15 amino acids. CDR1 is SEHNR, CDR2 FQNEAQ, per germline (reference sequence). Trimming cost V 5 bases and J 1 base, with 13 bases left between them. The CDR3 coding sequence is TGTGCCAGCAGCCCCGTCTGGAGGGGCACAGATACGCAGTATTTT. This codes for CASSPVWRGTDTQYF.

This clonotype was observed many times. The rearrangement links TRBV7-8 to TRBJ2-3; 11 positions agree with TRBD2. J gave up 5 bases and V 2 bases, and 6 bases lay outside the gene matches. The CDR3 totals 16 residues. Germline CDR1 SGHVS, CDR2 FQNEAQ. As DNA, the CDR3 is TGTGCCAGCAGCTTATTAGCGGGGGGGCATGGAGATACGCAGTATTTT. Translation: CASSLLAGGHGDTQYF.

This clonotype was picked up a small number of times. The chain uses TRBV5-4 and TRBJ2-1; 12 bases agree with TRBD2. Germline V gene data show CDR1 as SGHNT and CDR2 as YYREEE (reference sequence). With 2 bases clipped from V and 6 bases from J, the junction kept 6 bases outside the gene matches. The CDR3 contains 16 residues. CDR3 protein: CASSFGLAGGRNEQFF. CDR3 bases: TGTGCCAGCAGCTTTGGTCTAGCGGGGGGGCGCAATGAGCAGTTCTTC.

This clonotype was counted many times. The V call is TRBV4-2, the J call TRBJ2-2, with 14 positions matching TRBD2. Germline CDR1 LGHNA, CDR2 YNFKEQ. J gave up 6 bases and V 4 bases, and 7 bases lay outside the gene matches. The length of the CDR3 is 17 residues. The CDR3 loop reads CASSPTSGGAKAGELFF. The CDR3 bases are TGTGCCAGCAGCCCGACTAGCGGGGGGGCGAAGGCCGGGGAGCTGTTTTTT.

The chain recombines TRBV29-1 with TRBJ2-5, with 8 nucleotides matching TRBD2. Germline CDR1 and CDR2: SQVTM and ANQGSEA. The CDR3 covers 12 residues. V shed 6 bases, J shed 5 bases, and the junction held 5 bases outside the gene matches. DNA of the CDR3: TGCAGCGTCGTTAGCGGGGCGGAGACCCAGTACTTC. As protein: CSVVSGAETQYF.

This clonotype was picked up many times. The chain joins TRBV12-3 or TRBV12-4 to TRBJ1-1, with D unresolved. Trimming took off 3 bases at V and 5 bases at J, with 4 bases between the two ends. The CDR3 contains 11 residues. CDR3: CASSFGTEAFF. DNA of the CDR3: TGTGCCAGCAGTTTTGGGACTGAAGCTTTCTTT.

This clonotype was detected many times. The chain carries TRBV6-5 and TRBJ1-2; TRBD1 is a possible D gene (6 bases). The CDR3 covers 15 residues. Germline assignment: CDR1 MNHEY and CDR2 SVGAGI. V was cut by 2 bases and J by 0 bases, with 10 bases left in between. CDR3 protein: CASSYQQGANYGYTF. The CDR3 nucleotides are TGTGCCAGCAGTTACCAACAGGGAGCTAACTATGGCTACACCTTC.

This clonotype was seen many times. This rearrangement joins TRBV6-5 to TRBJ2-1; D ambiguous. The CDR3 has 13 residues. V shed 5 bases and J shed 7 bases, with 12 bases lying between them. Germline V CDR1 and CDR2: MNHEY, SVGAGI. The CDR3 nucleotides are TGTGCCAGCAGTCCCGGCCAGCTGAATGAGCAGTTCTTC. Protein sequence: CASSPGQLNEQFF.

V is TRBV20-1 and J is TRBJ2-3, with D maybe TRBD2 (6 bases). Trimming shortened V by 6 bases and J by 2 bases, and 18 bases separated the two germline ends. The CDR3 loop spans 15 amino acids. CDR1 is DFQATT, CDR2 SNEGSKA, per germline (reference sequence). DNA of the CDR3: TGCAGTGCCCACTCCGGAGGACTATTCACAGATACGCAGTATTTT. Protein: CSAHSGGLFTDTQYF.